These T cell receptor beta chains were read from a single sample in a study of T-cell reconstitution after alpha-beta-depleted transplantation in children. In TCRdb, the PCR reads were re-called with MiXCR into one record per CDR3 protein. The sample includes 400,000 to 500,000 distinct CDR3 sequences, about a tenth of them seen just once. The source material was PBMCs from the stem cell graft donor, sampled from the stem cell graft. Every receptor here comes from a human donor who donated a stem cell graft to a child with acute myeloid leukemia. Both conserved end residues are part of each CDR3. A D gene is named only where the DNA matches it firmly. Some rows have no size entry. The others give once, few or many, or a class for an expanded clone.

DNA: TGTGCCAGCAGCTTTCGCGCGCACGGGACTAGTAATGAGCAGTTCTTC
CDR3: CASSFRAHGTSNEQFF
length: 16
J: TRBJ2-1
V: TRBV7-9
size: .
D: TRBD2

DNA: TGTGCCAGCAGTGCCCAAGCGGGGGCAGATACGCAGTATTTT
CDR3: CASSAQAGADTQYF
length: 14
J: TRBJ2-3
V: TRBV25-1
size: few
D: TRBD2

DNA: TGTGCCAGCAGCCAAGTTGGCGGGAGGGGAACAGATACGCAGTATTTT
CDR3: CASSQVGGRGTDTQYF
length: 16
J: TRBJ2-3
V: TRBV3-1
size: few
D: TRBD2

DNA: TGTGCCAGCAGCGTAGAGTGGGAGTGGTACAATGAGCAGTTCTTC
CDR3: CASSVEWEWYNEQFF
length: 15
J: TRBJ2-1
V: TRBV9
size: .
D: .

DNA: TGCAGTGCTAGGAGGACGGCTAACTATGGCTACACCTTC
CDR3: CSARRTANYGYTF
length: 13
J: TRBJ1-2
V: TRBV20-1
size: few
D: .

DNA: TGCAGCGTCGAAACAGGGCCCTTAAACACTGAAGCTTTCTTT
CDR3: CSVETGPLNTEAFF
length: 14
J: TRBJ1-1
V: TRBV29-1
size: .
D: .

DNA: TGTGCCATCGCGTCCCAAAATGAGCAGTTCTTC
CDR3: CAIASQNEQFF
length: 11
J: TRBJ2-1
V: TRBV10-3
size: few
D: .

DNA: TGCGCCAGCAGTTTGGGGGAGTCTAACAATGAGCAGTTCTTC
CDR3: CASSLGESNNEQFF
length: 14
J: TRBJ2-1
V: TRBV5-1
size: .
D: .

DNA: TGTGCCAGCAGTCCATCGACAGGGAACTACGAGCAGTACTTC
CDR3: CASSPSTGNYEQYF
length: 14
J: TRBJ2-7
V: TRBV12-3/TRBV12-4
size: few
D: TRBD1

DNA: TGTGCCATCAGTGACTCACGACTAGTGACCTACGAGCAGTACTTC
CDR3: CAISDSRLVTYEQYF
length: 15
J: TRBJ2-7
V: TRBV10-3
size: many
D: .

DNA: TGTGCCATCAGTGAGTCCAGTAAAGACAATGAGCAGTTCTTC
CDR3: CAISESSKDNEQFF
length: 14
J: TRBJ2-1
V: TRBV10-3
size: few
D: .

DNA: TGTGCCAGCAGTCCTACAGGCGGGGGGACGAAGAGGACCCAGTACTTC
CDR3: CASSPTGGGTKRTQYF
length: 16
J: TRBJ2-5
V: TRBV7-3
size: .
D: TRBD2

DNA: TGTGCCAGCAGCTTACGGAGCTCGGCGAGCTCCTACAATGAGCAGTTCTTC
CDR3: CASSLRSSASSYNEQFF
length: 17
J: TRBJ2-1
V: TRBV7-3
size: many
D: .

DNA: TGCAGCGTTGAGAGTGGCACAGATACGCAGTATTTT
CDR3: CSVESGTDTQYF
length: 12
J: TRBJ2-3
V: TRBV29-1
size: .
D: .

DNA: TGTGCCATCAGCTCGGGCCGCAGCTCCTACAATGAGCAGTTCTTC
CDR3: CAISSGRSSYNEQFF
length: 15
J: TRBJ2-1
V: TRBV7-3
size: once
D: .

DNA: TGTGCCAGCAGTCAACAGGCATCCAGCGGGGAGCTGTTTTTT
CDR3: CASSQQASSGELFF
length: 14
J: TRBJ2-2
V: TRBV25-1
size: few
D: .

DNA: TGTGCCATCAGTGATTTAAGCGGGGCCTCCTACGAGCAGTACTTC
CDR3: CAISDLSGASYEQYF
length: 15
J: TRBJ2-7
V: TRBV10-3
size: few
D: TRBD2

DNA: TGCGCCAGCAGCTTCAACCCGGGACAGGGTAAGAACACTGAAGCTTTCTTT
CDR3: CASSFNPGQGKNTEAFF
length: 17
J: TRBJ1-1
V: TRBV5-1
size: .
D: TRBD1

DNA: TGTGCCAGCAGCTGGACAGGGGTTCACACCGGGGAGCTGTTTTTT
CDR3: CASSWTGVHTGELFF
length: 15
J: TRBJ2-2
V: TRBV7-2
size: few
D: TRBD1

DNA: TGTGCCAGCAGCTTAAACGCCGCCCATCCCCAGCATTTT
CDR3: CASSLNAAHPQHF
length: 13
J: TRBJ1-5
V: TRBV7-2
size: few
D: .

DNA: TGTGCCAGCAGTTACTCGGCCGGGACAGGGCTGTCACCCCTCCACTTT
CDR3: CASSYSAGTGLSPLHF
length: 16
J: TRBJ1-6
V: TRBV6-5
size: .
D: TRBD1

DNA: TGCAGCGTTGTTGAGGGAATGAGTGGCTACACCTTC
CDR3: CSVVEGMSGYTF
length: 12
J: TRBJ1-2
V: TRBV29-1
size: few
D: .

DNA: TGCAGTGCTAGGAAGGCTAGCGAGGATACGCAGTATTTT
CDR3: CSARKASEDTQYF
length: 13
J: TRBJ2-3
V: TRBV20-1
size: .
D: .

DNA: TGTGCCAGCAGCTTAGGGGAACAGGGGCGGTACGAGCAGTACTTC
CDR3: CASSLGEQGRYEQYF
length: 15
J: TRBJ2-7
V: TRBV5-6
size: few
D: TRBD1

DNA: TGTGCCAGCAGCCCCGCCCCTGGCGGGAGGTACAATGAGCAGTTCTTC
CDR3: CASSPAPGGRYNEQFF
length: 16
J: TRBJ2-1
V: TRBV12-3/TRBV12-4
size: .
D: TRBD2

DNA: TGCAGTGCTAGCCCCTTGGTGACGGGAGCCATCTACAATGAGCAGTTCTTC
CDR3: CSASPLVTGAIYNEQFF
length: 17
J: TRBJ2-1
V: TRBV20-1
size: many
D: .

DNA: TGTGCCAGCAGCTTAGCCAATTCACCCCTCCACTTT
CDR3: CASSLANSPLHF
length: 12
J: TRBJ1-6
V: TRBV7-9
size: few
D: .

DNA: TGTGCCAGCAGTAGGTCCGGGGCGGAGTACGAGCAGTACTTC
CDR3: CASSRSGAEYEQYF
length: 14
J: TRBJ2-7
V: TRBV25-1
size: .
D: .

DNA: TGCAGTGCTAGATCGCCGACAGGGGGGACTTACAATGAGCAGTTCTTC
CDR3: CSARSPTGGTYNEQFF
length: 16
J: TRBJ2-1
V: TRBV20-1
size: .
D: TRBD1

DNA: TGTGCCAGCAGCACGGACAGGGAAGAGACCCAGTACTTC
CDR3: CASSTDREETQYF
length: 13
J: TRBJ2-5
V: TRBV7-9
size: many
D: TRBD1